The 9 T cell receptor beta chains in this list originate from one sample, sequenced in a study of control samples from healthy donors and cancer patients. Sequenced by immunoSEQ multiplex PCR; TCRdb stores in-frame clones only, minus some. Seen here are around 12,000 clones, more than 85% observed once, and the top ten hold roughly an eighth. The sample consisted of PBMCs. These receptor sequences come from a man at least 80 years old with lung cancer.

V gene TRBV4-2 combines with J gene TRBJ2-3; D ambiguous. Deletions cut 0 bases from V and 2 bases from J, with 24 bases between. Per germline, CDR1 LGHNA and CDR2 YNFKEQ. The CDR3 is 20 amino acids. The CDR3 sequence: CASSQERSLVDELATDTQYF. As DNA, the CDR3 is TGTGCCAGCAGCCAAGAACGTAGTCTCGTGGACGAACTTGCCACAGATACGCAGTATTTT.

The V gene is TRBV4-1, the J gene TRBJ2-1; D call uncertain. This CDR3 has 13 amino acids. The germline CDR1 and CDR2 sequences are MGHRA and YSYEKL. V was trimmed by 0 bases and J by 9 bases, leaving 9 bases between them. The CDR3 loop is CASSQDLPAEQFF. The CDR3, as DNA: TGCGCCAGCAGCCAAGATCTCCCCGCTGAGCAGTTCTTC.

This chain joins TRBV18 and TRBJ2-7; 11 nucleotides line up with TRBD2. CDR3 size: 13 residues. V was pared by 5 bases and J by 6 bases, with 3 bases of the junction left unmatched. Germline V gives CDR1 KGHSH, CDR2 LQKENI. CDR3 amino acids: CASSIGTSGEQYV. CDR3 coding DNA: TGTGCCAGCTCAATCGGGACTAGCGGCGAGCAGTACGTC.

V is TRBV18 and J is TRBJ1-1; no clear D gene. CDR3 length equals 13 residues. V was shortened by 3 bases and J by 2 bases, with 7 bases between the two germline ends. Germline CDR1 is KGHSH and CDR2 is LQKENI. CDR3 in amino acids: CASSPSGNTEAFF. Written as DNA, the CDR3 is TGTGCCAGCTCACCCAGTGGCAACACTGAAGCTTTCTTT.

J is TRBJ2-3 and V is TRBV7-2, with TRBD1 matching over 7 bases. CDR1 is SGHTA, CDR2 FQGNSA, per germline. This CDR3 is built from 14 residues. V was pared by 1 base and J by 12 bases, with 10 bases of the junction left unmatched. CDR3 nucleotide sequence: TGTGCCAGCAGCTTAGGGGCCGGGACAGAGACACAGTATTTT. Encoded protein: CASSLGAGTETQYF.

The genes are TRBV24-1 and TRBJ1-2; 9 bases agree with TRBD1. CDR3 length equals 17 residues. CDR1 is KGHDR, CDR2 SFDVKD, per germline. The ends lost 4 bases at V and 3 bases at J; junction bases unmatched: 11. The CDR3 DNA reads as TGTGCCACCAGTGACGGGACAGGGAGGCCCACGGACTATGGCTACACCTTC. Protein product: CATSDGTGRPTDYGYTF.

This rearrangement joins TRBV7-9 to TRBJ1-1; tentative D call: TRBD1 (5 bases). Per the germline V gene, CDR1 is SEHNR and CDR2 is FQNEAQ (reference sequence). V lost 8 bases to trimming and J lost 7 bases, with 17 bases between them. The CDR3 extends over 13 amino acids. The chain's CDR3 is CASALSAGVEAFF. In DNA form, the CDR3 reads TGTGCCAGCGCCCTCTCAGCGGGGGTTGAAGCTTTCTTT.

The CDR3 loop is CASSSLTVSNDSPLHF. The DNA for the CDR3 is TGCGCCAGCAGCTCCCTGACAGTCAGCAATGATTCACCCCTCCACTTT. The chain is built from TRBV5-1 and TRBJ1-6; tentatively, D is TRBD1 (5 bases). This CDR3 contains 16 residues. Trimming took off 3 bases at V and 8 bases at J, with 18 bases between the two ends. Per the germline V gene, CDR1 is SGHRS and CDR2 is YFSETQ.

The V and J genes are TRBV6-5 and TRBJ1-6; D perhaps matches TRBD1 (6 bases). CDR1 is MNHEY and CDR2 is SVGAGI in the germline V gene. This CDR3 has 15 residues. V lost 6 bases and J lost 9, with 18 bases in between. The CDR3 loop is CASSHARGRGSPLHF. CDR3 nucleotides: TGTGCCAGCAGCCACGCCAGGGGTAGGGGTTCACCCCTCCACTTT.